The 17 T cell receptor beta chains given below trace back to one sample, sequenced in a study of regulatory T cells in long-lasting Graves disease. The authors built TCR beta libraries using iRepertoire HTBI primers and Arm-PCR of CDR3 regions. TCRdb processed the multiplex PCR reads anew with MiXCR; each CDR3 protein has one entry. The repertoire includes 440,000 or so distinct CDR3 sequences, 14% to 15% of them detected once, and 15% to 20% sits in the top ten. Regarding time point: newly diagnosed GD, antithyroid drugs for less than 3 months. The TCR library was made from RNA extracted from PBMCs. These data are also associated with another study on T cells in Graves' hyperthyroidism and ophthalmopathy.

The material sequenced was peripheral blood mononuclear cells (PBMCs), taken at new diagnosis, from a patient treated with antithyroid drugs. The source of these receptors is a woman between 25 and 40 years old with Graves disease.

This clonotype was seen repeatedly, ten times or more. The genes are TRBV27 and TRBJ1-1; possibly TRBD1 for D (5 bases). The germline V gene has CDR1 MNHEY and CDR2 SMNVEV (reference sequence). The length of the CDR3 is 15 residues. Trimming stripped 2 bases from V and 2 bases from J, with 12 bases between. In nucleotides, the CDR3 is TGTGCCAGCAGTTTAAGCAGGGACCTTAACACTGAAGCTTTCTTT. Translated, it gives CASSLSRDLNTEAFF.

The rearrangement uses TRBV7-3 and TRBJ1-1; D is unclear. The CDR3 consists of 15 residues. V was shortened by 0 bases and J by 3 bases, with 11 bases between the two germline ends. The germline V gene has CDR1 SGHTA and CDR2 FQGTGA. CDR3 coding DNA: TGTGCCAGCAGCTTAACCCCTGGGCCATACACTGAAGCTTTCTTT. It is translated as CASSLTPGPYTEAFF.

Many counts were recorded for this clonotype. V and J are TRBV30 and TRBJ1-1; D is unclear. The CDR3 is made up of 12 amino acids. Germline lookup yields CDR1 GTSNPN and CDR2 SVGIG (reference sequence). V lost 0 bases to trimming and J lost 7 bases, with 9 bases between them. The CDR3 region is CAWSVPLGEAFF. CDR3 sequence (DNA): TGTGCCTGGAGTGTACCGCTGGGTGAAGCTTTCTTT.

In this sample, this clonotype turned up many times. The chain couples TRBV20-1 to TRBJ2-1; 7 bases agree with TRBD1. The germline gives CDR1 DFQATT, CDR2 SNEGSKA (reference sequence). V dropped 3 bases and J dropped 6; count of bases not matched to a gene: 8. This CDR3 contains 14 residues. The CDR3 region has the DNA TGCAGTGCTAGGGGTGACAGGGCAACCAATGAGCAGTTCTTC. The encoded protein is CSARGDRATNEQFF.

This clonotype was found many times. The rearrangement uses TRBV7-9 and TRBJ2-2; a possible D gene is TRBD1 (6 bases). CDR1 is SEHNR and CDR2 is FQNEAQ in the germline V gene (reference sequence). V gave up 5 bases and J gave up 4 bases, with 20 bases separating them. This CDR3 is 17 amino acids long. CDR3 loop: CASSPRLWGRGTGELFF. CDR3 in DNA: TGTGCCAGCAGCCCCAGGCTGTGGGGGCGCGGCACCGGGGAGCTGTTTTTT.

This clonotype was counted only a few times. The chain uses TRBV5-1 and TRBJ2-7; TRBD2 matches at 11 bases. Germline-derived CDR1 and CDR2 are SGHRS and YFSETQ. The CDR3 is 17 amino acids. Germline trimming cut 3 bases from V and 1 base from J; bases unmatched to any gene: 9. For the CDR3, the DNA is TGCGCCAGCAGCTGGGGACCCGGGACTAGCGGTTCCTACGAGCAGTACTTC. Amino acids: CASSWGPGTSGSYEQYF.

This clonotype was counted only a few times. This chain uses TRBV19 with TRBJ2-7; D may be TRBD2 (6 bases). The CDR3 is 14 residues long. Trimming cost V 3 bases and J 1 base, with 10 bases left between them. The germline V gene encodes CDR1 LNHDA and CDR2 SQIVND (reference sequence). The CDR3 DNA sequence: TGTGCCAGTAGTATCGGGACTTCTTCCTACGAGCAGTACTTC. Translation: CASSIGTSSYEQYF.

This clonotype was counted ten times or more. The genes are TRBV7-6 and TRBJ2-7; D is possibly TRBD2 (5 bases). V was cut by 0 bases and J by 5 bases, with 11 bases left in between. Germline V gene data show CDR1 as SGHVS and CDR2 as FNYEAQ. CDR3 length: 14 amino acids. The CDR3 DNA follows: TGTGCCAGCAGCTTAGCGGGTGGGCGGGACGAGCAGTACTTC. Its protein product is CASSLAGGRDEQYF.

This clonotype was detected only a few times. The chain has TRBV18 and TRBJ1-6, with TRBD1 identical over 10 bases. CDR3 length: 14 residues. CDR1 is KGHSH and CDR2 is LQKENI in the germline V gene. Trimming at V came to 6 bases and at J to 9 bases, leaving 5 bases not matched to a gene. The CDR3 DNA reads TGTGCCAGCTCCCGGGACAGGGGAGGTTCACCCCTCCACTTT. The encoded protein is CASSRDRGGSPLHF. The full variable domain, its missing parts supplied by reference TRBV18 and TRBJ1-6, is NAGVMQNPRHLVRRRGQEARLRCSPMKGHSHVYWYRQLPEEGLKFMVYLQKENIIDESGMPKERFSAEFPKEGPSILRIQQVVRGDSAAYFCASSRDRGGSPLHFGNGTRLTVT.

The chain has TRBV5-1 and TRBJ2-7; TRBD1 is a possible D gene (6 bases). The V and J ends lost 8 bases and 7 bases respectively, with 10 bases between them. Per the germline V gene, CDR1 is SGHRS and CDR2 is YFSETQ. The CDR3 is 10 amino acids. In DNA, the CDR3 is TGCGCCAGACAGGGAAGTGAGCAGTACTTC. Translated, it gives CARQGSEQYF.

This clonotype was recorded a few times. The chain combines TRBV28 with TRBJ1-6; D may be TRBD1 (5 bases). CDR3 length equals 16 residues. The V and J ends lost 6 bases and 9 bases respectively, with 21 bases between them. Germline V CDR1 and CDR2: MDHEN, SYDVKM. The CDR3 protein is CASSFLPGWEASPLHF. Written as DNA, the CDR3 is TGTGCCAGCAGCTTTCTACCAGGGTGGGAGGCTTCACCCCTCCACTTT.

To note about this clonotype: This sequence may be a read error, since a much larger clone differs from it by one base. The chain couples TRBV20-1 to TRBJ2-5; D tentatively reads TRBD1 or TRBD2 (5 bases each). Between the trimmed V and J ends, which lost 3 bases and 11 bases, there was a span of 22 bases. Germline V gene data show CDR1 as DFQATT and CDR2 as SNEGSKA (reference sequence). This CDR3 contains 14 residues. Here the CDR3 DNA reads TGCAGTGCTAGCCGGGACGAGGCCAAAAACATGCAGTACTTC. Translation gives CSASRDEAKNMQYF.

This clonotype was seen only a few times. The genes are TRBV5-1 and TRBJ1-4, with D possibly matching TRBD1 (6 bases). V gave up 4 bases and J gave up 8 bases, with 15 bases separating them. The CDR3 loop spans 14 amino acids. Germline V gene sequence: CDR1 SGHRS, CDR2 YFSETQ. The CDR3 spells CASSVGRQGEKLFF. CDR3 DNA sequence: TGCGCCAGCAGCGTAGGACGCCAGGGGGAAAAACTGTTTTTT.

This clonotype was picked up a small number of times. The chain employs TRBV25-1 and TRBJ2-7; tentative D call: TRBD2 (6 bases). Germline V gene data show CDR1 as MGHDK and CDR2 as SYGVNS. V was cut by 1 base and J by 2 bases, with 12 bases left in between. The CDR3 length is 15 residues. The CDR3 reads CASSEWGDSTYEQYF. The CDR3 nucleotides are TGTGCCAGCAGTGAATGGGGGGACTCAACCTACGAGCAGTACTTC.

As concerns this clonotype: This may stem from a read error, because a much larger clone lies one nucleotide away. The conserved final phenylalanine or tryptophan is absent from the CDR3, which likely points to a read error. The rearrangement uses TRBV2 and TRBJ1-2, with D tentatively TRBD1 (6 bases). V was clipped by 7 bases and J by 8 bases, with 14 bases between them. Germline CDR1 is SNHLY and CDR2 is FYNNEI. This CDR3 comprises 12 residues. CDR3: CASKGQTSGYTL. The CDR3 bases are TGTGCCAGCAAAGGACAGACTAGCGGCTACACCCTC.

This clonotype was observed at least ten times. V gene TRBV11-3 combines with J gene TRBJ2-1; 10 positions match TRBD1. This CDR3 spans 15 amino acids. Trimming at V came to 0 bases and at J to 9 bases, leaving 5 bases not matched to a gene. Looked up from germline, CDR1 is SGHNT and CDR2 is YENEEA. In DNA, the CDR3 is TGTGCCAGCAGCTTAGATGACAGGGGGCAGGCTGAGCAGTTCTTC. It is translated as CASSLDDRGQAEQFF.

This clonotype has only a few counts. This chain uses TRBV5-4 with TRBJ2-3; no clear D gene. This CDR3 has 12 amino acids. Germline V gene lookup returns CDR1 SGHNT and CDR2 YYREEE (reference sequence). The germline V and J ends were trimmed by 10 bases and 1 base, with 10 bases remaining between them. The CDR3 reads CAFRTRTDTQYF. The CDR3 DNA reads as TGTGCCTTTCGAACCCGCACAGATACGCAGTATTTT.